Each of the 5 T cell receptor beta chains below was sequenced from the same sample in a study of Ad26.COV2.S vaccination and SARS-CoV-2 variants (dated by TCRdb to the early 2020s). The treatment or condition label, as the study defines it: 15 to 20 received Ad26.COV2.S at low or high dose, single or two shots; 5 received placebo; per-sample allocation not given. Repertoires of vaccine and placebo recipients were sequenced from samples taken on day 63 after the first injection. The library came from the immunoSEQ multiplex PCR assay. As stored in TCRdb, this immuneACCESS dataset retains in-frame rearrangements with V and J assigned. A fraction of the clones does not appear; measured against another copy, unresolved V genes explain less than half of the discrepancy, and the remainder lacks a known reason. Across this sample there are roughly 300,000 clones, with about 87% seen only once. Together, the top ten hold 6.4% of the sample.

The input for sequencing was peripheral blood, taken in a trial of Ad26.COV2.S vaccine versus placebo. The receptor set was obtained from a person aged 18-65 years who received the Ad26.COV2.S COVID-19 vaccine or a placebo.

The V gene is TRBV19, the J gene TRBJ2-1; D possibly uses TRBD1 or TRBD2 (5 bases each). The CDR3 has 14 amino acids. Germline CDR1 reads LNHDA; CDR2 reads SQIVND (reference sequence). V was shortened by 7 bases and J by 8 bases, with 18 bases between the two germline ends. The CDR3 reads CASNPGGGAYEQFF. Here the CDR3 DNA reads TGTGCCAGTAACCCTGGGGGTGGGGCCTATGAGCAGTTCTTC.

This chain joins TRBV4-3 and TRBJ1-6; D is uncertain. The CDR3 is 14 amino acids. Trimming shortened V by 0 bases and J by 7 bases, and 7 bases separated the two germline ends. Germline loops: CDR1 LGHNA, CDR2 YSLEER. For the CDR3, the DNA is TGCGCCAGCAGCCAAGATCTGGGGAATTCACCCCTCCACTTT. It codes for CASSQDLGNSPLHF.

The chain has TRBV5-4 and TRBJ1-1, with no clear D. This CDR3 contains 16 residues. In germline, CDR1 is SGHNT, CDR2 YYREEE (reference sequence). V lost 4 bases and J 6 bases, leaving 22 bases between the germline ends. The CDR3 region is CASSVFGRLGSAEAFF. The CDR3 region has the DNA TGTGCCAGCAGCGTCTTCGGACGGCTCGGGAGCGCTGAAGCTTTCTTT. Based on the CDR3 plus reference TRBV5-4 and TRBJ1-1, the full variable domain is ETGVTQSPTHLIKTRGQQVTLRCSSQSGHNTVSWYQQALGQGPQFIFQYYREEENGRGNFPPRFSGLQFPNYSSELNVNALELDDSALYLCASSVFGRLGSAEAFFGQGTRLTVV.

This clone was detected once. CDR3 sequence (DNA): TGTGCCAGCAGCCCCGGGATAAGGACAGTTACAATTCGAACGGGGGAGCAGTACTTC. Protein product: CASSPGIRTVTIRTGEQYF. The chain recombines TRBV5-4 with TRBJ2-7; weak D call: TRBD1 (6 bases). Trimming removed 4 bases from V and 7 bases from J, with 33 bases in between. CDR3 length equals 19 residues. CDR1 is SGHNT and CDR2 is YYREEE in the germline V gene (reference sequence). Combining the CDR3 with reference TRBV5-4 and TRBJ2-7 gives the whole variable domain ETGVTQSPTHLIKTRGQQVTLRCSSQSGHNTVSWYQQALGQGPQFIFQYYREEENGRGNFPPRFSGLQFPNYSSELNVNALELDDSALYLCASSPGIRTVTIRTGEQYFGPGTRLTVT.

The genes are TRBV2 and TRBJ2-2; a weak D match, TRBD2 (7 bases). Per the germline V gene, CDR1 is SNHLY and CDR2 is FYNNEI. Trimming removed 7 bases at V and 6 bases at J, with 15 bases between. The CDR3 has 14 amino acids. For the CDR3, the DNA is TGTGCCAGCATTCGGGGGGCCGGGGCCGGGGAGCTGTTTTTT. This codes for CASIRGAGAGELFF.